These T cell receptor beta chains were read from a single sample in a study of cytomegalovirus exposure and HLA in healthy donors. Sequenced by immunoSEQ multiplex PCR; TCRdb stores in-frame clones only, minus some. The repertoire holds 240,000 or so clones, with about 86% as singletons. Sequencing was performed on PBMCs. The receptors come from an older woman in good health and CMV-seropositive. The CDR3 runs from the conserved cysteine through the conserved F or W. The order of the fields is CDR3 protein, CDR3 DNA, J gene, CDR3 length, V gene, D gene, clone size. D genes are given only for firm matches. Only some rows state a clone size, as once, few, many or a class for expanded clones.

cdr3_aa: CASSIWGPGTANTEAFF; cdr3_nt: TGCGCCAGCAGCATTTGGGGACCCGGGACAGCGAACACTGAAGCTTTCTTT; j_call: TRBJ1-1; cdr3_length: 17; v_call: TRBV5-1; d_call: TRBD1; clone_size: NA
cdr3_aa: CASSTDYYEQYF; cdr3_nt: TGTGCCAGCAGCACGGACTACTACGAGCAGTACTTC; j_call: TRBJ2-7; cdr3_length: 12; v_call: TRBV11-2; d_call: NA; clone_size: NA
cdr3_aa: CSVDPEGQVFYTF; cdr3_nt: TGCAGCGTTGACCCTGAGGGACAGGTCTTCTACACCTTC; j_call: TRBJ1-2; cdr3_length: 13; v_call: TRBV29-1; d_call: TRBD1; clone_size: NA
cdr3_aa: CAISESLNTEAFF; cdr3_nt: TGTGCCATCAGTGAGAGCCTGAACACTGAAGCTTTCTTT; j_call: TRBJ1-1; cdr3_length: 13; v_call: TRBV10-3; d_call: NA; clone_size: NA
cdr3_aa: CASRPHGGDAFF; cdr3_nt: TGTGCCAGTAGGCCTCATGGGGGGGATGCTTTCTTT; j_call: TRBJ1-1; cdr3_length: 12; v_call: TRBV19; d_call: NA; clone_size: NA
cdr3_aa: CSVGDRGRGETQYF; cdr3_nt: TGCAGCGTGGGGGACAGGGGGCGCGGGGAGACCCAGTACTTC; j_call: TRBJ2-5; cdr3_length: 14; v_call: TRBV29-1; d_call: TRBD1; clone_size: NA
cdr3_aa: CASSWTSGRNYNEQFF; cdr3_nt: TGTGCCAGCAGTTGGACTAGCGGGAGGAACTACAATGAGCAGTTCTTC; j_call: TRBJ2-1; cdr3_length: 16; v_call: TRBV28; d_call: TRBD2; clone_size: NA
cdr3_aa: CASSQGDRNQETQYF; cdr3_nt: TGTGCCAGCAGCCAGGGGGACAGAAACCAAGAGACCCAGTACTTC; j_call: TRBJ2-5; cdr3_length: 15; v_call: TRBV4-2; d_call: TRBD1; clone_size: NA
cdr3_aa: CASRTRGSGTNYGYTF; cdr3_nt: TGTGCCAGCAGAACCAGGGGCTCCGGGACTAACTATGGCTACACCTTC; j_call: TRBJ1-2; cdr3_length: 16; v_call: TRBV2; d_call: NA; clone_size: NA
cdr3_aa: CASSPNTPVGYTF; cdr3_nt: TGTGCCAGCAGCCCAAACACCCCCGTCGGCTACACCTTC; j_call: TRBJ1-2; cdr3_length: 13; v_call: TRBV7-9; d_call: NA; clone_size: NA
cdr3_aa: CSVETASNQPQHF; cdr3_nt: TGCAGCGTAGAGACAGCTAGCAATCAGCCCCAGCATTTT; j_call: TRBJ1-5; cdr3_length: 13; v_call: TRBV29-1; d_call: NA; clone_size: NA
cdr3_aa: CASSIPGQGYGYTF; cdr3_nt: TGTGCCAGCAGTATTCCGGGACAGGGCTATGGCTACACCTTC; j_call: TRBJ1-2; cdr3_length: 14; v_call: TRBV28; d_call: TRBD1; clone_size: few
cdr3_aa: CASSVESGLAGVTGELFF; cdr3_nt: TGTGCCAGCAGCGTAGAATCAGGACTAGCGGGTGTTACCGGGGAGCTGTTTTTT; j_call: TRBJ2-2; cdr3_length: 18; v_call: TRBV9; d_call: TRBD2; clone_size: NA
cdr3_aa: CASSLDGRTIGMGELFF; cdr3_nt: TGTGCCAGCAGCTTAGACGGGAGAACGATCGGTATGGGGGAGCTGTTTTTT; j_call: TRBJ2-2; cdr3_length: 17; v_call: TRBV7-2; d_call: NA; clone_size: NA
cdr3_aa: CASSQTLQGYYGYTF; cdr3_nt: TGTGCCAGCAGCCAAACACTACAGGGCTACTATGGCTACACCTTC; j_call: TRBJ1-2; cdr3_length: 15; v_call: TRBV11-3; d_call: NA; clone_size: NA
cdr3_aa: CASSSRAHEQYF; cdr3_nt: TGTGCCAGCAGTTCCAGGGCCCACGAGCAGTACTTC; j_call: TRBJ2-7; cdr3_length: 12; v_call: TRBV2; d_call: NA; clone_size: NA
cdr3_aa: CASSLGASGGDEQFF; cdr3_nt: TGCGCCAGCAGCTTGGGGGCTAGCGGGGGGGATGAGCAGTTCTTC; j_call: TRBJ2-1; cdr3_length: 15; v_call: TRBV5-1; d_call: TRBD2; clone_size: NA